Below are 20 T cell receptor beta chains sequenced from a single sample in a study of blood T cell repertoires in COVID-19. The data were produced by immunoSEQ multiplex PCR, yet TCRdb's version contains in-frame clones alone and is incomplete. The sample consists of about 120,000 clones, around 77% of them appearing once. The sample comprised peripheral blood. Source of these receptors: a human donor in a cohort sampled during active COVID-19.

V and J are TRBV5-5 and TRBJ2-7, with 11 bases lining up with TRBD1. Trimming took 3 bases from V and 4 from J; bases not matched to a gene: 12. CDR1 and CDR2 (germline): SGHKS, YYEKEE (reference sequence). The CDR3 spans 17 residues. CDR3: CASSSAEYGTGGYEQYF. The CDR3 nucleotides read TGTGCCAGCAGCTCGGCTGAATACGGGACAGGGGGTTACGAGCAGTACTTC.

By sample fraction, this clone is medium-sized. The rearrangement uses TRBV9 and TRBJ2-7; TRBD1 aligns across 7 bases. Per the germline V gene, CDR1 is SGDLS and CDR2 is YYNGEE. The CDR3 covers 15 residues. J lost 5 bases, V lost 1 base, and 9 bases had no gene match. CDR3 sequence: CASSVTPGQNHEQYF. As DNA, the CDR3 is TGTGCCAGCAGCGTAACTCCGGGACAGAACCACGAGCAGTACTTC.

The chain carries TRBV7-8 and TRBJ1-6, with D possibly TRBD1 on 5 matching bases. This CDR3 has 16 amino acids. V was pared by 5 bases and J by 7 bases, with 18 bases between. CDR1 is SGHVS, CDR2 FQNEAQ, per germline. CDR3 sequence: CASSQGRGRRNSPLHF. CDR3 bases: TGTGCCAGCAGCCAGGGTCGGGGTCGCCGGAATTCACCCCTCCACTTT.

This clone was picked up one time. This chain joins TRBV20-1 and TRBJ2-7; a possible D gene is TRBD1 (6 bases). Germline V gene lookup returns CDR1 DFQATT and CDR2 SNEGSKA (reference sequence). V lost 6 bases and J 11 bases, leaving 14 bases between the germline ends. The CDR3 runs to 10 residues. CDR3 in DNA: TGCAGTGCCCAGGACAGAGAAAAGTACTTC. Protein: CSAQDREKYF.

The chain links TRBV5-1 to TRBJ1-2; 7 bases map to TRBD1. With V trimmed by 4 bases and J by 4 bases, 7 bases remained unmatched. The CDR3 spans 14 residues. Germline loops: CDR1 SGHRS, CDR2 YFSETQ. The CDR3 coding sequence is TGCGCCAGCAGCGCTACCGGGACAGCCTATGGCTACACCTTC. It translates to CASSATGTAYGYTF.

V gene TRBV3-1 (or the pseudogene TRBV3-2) combines with J gene TRBJ1-1, with D perhaps matching TRBD1 (6 bases). This CDR3 comprises 16 residues. The V end was cut by 4 bases, the J end by 2 bases, with 17 bases between. From germline, CDR1 is LGHDT and CDR2 YNNKEL (reference sequence). CDR3 in DNA: TGTGCCAGCAGCCTGAACAGGGTACGTACCAACACTGAAGCTTTCTTT. Encoded protein: CASSLNRVRTNTEAFF.

The rearrangement uses TRBV10-2 and TRBJ2-3; D not certain. CDR3 length: 14 residues. V was cut by 4 bases and J by 2 bases, with 10 bases left in between. Germline V gene lookup returns CDR1 WSHSY and CDR2 SAAADI. The CDR3 region has the DNA TGCGCCAGCAGTGCGGCAGCGACCACAGATACGCAGTATTTT. Translated: CASSAAATTDTQYF.

This clone was picked up a small number of times. This rearrangement joins TRBV2 to TRBJ1-2; maybe TRBD1 (5 bases). V lost 3 bases to trimming and J lost 2 bases, with 10 bases between them. Germline values: CDR1 SNHLY, CDR2 FYNNEI. The CDR3 runs to 14 residues. This CDR3 reads CASSEMKGNYGYTF. CDR3 nucleotides: TGTGCCAGCAGTGAGATGAAGGGGAACTATGGCTACACCTTC.

Comment on this clone: The same CDR3 arises from other DNA sequences in this sample as well. The CDR3 bases are TGTGCCAGCAGCCCGAGCTCCTACGAGCAGTACTTC. It specifies CASSPSSYEQYF. The V gene is TRBV12-3 or TRBV12-4, the J gene TRBJ2-7; no definite D call. Deletions cut 6 bases from V and 0 bases from J, with 6 bases between. This CDR3 is 12 amino acids long.

The chain couples TRBV2 to TRBJ2-1; D gene unclear. The germline V gene encodes CDR1 SNHLY and CDR2 FYNNEI. Trimming pared 5 bases from V and 6 bases from J, leaving 17 bases between. This CDR3 region has 15 residues. CDR3 coding DNA: TGTGCCAGCAGTTTCGGAGTAGACTTAAGCAATGAGCAGTTCTTC. Its protein is CASSFGVDLSNEQFF.

V gene TRBV28 combines with J gene TRBJ1-1; a possible D gene is TRBD1 (6 bases). Germline-derived CDR1 and CDR2 are MDHEN and SYDVKM. This CDR3 contains 16 residues. V lost 5 bases and J 0 bases, leaving 16 bases between the germline ends. Here the CDR3 reads CASSPYPGTLNTEAFF. The DNA for the CDR3 is TGTGCCAGCAGTCCATACCCCGGGACATTGAACACTGAAGCTTTCTTT.

This clone was picked up a small number of times. V and J are TRBV6-4 and TRBJ1-5; no reliable D call. V was trimmed by 7 bases and J by 3 bases, leaving 10 bases between them. The CDR3 is 13 amino acids. The germline V gene encodes CDR1 MRHNA and CDR2 SNTAGT. CDR3 in DNA: TGTGCCAGCAACTGGGAGCACAATCAGCCCCAGCATTTT. As protein: CASNWEHNQPQHF.

This clone was counted a few times. The rearrangement uses TRBV4-1 and TRBJ1-3; D unclear. The V gene lost 1 base and the J gene lost 11 bases, with 12 bases spanning the gap. This CDR3 spans 13 amino acids. Germline CDR1 MGHRA, CDR2 YSYEKL. CDR3 DNA sequence: TGCGCCAGCAGCCAAGTTGAGGCATCACCCATATATTTT. As protein: CASSQVEASPIYF.

CDR3 sequence reads: CASSFGTHYSYEQYF. The DNA for the CDR3 is TGTGCCAGCAGCTTTGGCACTCACTACTCCTACGAGCAGTACTTC. The V call is TRBV7-8, the J call TRBJ2-7; D gene uncertain. Per germline, CDR1 SGHVS and CDR2 FQNEAQ. CDR3 length equals 15 residues. V was trimmed by 3 bases and J by 0 bases, leaving 12 bases between them.

This rearrangement joins TRBV12-3 or TRBV12-4 to TRBJ1-2; D gene uncertain. V lost 5 bases to trimming and J lost 8 bases, with 15 bases between them. The CDR3 consists of 13 residues. DNA for the CDR3: TGTGCCAGCAGTCTCGGGATCCCTGAGGGCTACACCTTC. This translates into CASSLGIPEGYTF.

The chain couples TRBV5-1 to TRBJ2-7; no reliable D call. The ends were cut back, 0 bases at V and 3 bases at J, with 7 bases in the middle. This CDR3 region has 13 residues. The germline CDR1 and CDR2 sequences are SGHRS and YFSETQ. CDR3 coding DNA: TGCGCCAGCAGCTTGGGAGGTGGCTACGAGCAGTACTTC. Its translation: CASSLGGGYEQYF.

The J gene is TRBJ2-3, the V gene TRBV7-9; D remains ambiguous. Germline CDR1 is SEHNR and CDR2 is FQNEAQ (reference sequence). This CDR3 has 13 amino acids. Deletions cut 5 bases from V and 5 bases from J, with 11 bases between. The CDR3 reads CASSLRSVDTQYF. CDR3 nucleotides: TGTGCCAGCAGCCTCCGGAGTGTAGATACGCAGTATTTT.

This clone was seen only a few times. This sequence joins TRBV18 and TRBJ2-7; TRBD2 might be the D (6 bases). The CDR3 is 11 residues long. CDR1 is KGHSH and CDR2 is LQKENI in the germline V gene. The V and J ends lost 3 bases and 6 bases respectively, with 6 bases between them. The CDR3 DNA is TGTGCCAGCTCACCCGGGGGCGAGCAGTACTTC. This codes for CASSPGGEQYF.

The V and J genes are TRBV10-3 and TRBJ2-7; D perhaps matches TRBD1 (6 bases). The germline gives CDR1 ENHRY, CDR2 SYGVKD. CDR3 length: 15 residues. The ends were cut back, 6 bases at V and 1 base at J, with 16 bases in the middle. The CDR3 bases are TGTGCCATCAGAGGAACAGGGTGGGGATCCTACGAGCAGTACTTC. Translating it yields CAIRGTGWGSYEQYF.

The chain has TRBV6-5 and TRBJ2-2; 10 nucleotides match TRBD1. Trimming cost V 8 bases and J 4 bases; bases outside gene matches: 7. The CDR3 extends over 15 amino acids. The germline V gene encodes CDR1 MNHEY and CDR2 SVGAGI. Here the CDR3 reads CASAPGTGATGELFF. The DNA of the CDR3 is TGTGCCAGCGCCCCAGGGACAGGGGCCACCGGGGAGCTGTTTTTT.